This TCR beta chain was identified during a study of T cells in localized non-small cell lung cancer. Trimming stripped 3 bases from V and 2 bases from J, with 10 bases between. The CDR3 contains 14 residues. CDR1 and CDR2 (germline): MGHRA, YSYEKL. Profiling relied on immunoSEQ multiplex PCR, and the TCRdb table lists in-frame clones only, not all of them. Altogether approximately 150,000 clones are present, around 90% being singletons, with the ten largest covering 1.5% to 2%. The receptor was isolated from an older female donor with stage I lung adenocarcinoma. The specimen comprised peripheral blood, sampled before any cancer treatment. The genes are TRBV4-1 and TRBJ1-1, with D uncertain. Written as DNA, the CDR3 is TGCGCCAGCAGCCAGGCTGACCGTAACACTGAAGCTTTCTTT. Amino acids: CASSQADRNTEAFF.